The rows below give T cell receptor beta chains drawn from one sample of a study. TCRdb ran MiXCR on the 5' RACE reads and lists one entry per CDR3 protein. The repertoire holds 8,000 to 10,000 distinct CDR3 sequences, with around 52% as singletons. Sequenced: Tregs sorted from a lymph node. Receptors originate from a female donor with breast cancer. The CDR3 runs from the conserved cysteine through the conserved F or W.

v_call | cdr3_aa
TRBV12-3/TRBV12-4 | CASSSLAGYEQYF
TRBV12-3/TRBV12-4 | CASSYIAVSSYNEQFF
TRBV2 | CASSDERGYTF
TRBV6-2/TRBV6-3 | CASSPSRLAGILTRRNEQFF
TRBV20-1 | CSAARQGGSGNTIYF
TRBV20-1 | CSAREEGSPLHF
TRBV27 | CASRLQANEKLFF
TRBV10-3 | CAINRAGAGNTEAFF
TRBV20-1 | CSSETYQETQYF
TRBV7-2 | CASSRVLFPDTQYF
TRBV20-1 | CSARNPAYTEAFF